This is a list of T cell receptor beta chains from one sample in a study of CD8 T cells in Susac syndrome. TCRdb redid the calling of the immunoSEQ multiplex PCR reads with MiXCR, one entry per CDR3 protein. The data hold a few hundred thousand distinct CDR3 sequences, with about 92% observed a single time. Input material: CD4+ T cells from PBMCs. Receptors were obtained from a human donor with multiple sclerosis. The CDR3 runs from the conserved cysteine through the conserved F or W. The D gene is left open where the match is weak. The size of a clone is reported for some rows only, either as once, few or many, or as a class for expanded clones.

D	size	V	J	DNA	CDR3
NA	NA	TRBV6-2/TRBV6-3	TRBJ1-5	TGTGCCAGCAGTGAGAGGGAGCAGCCCCAGCATTTT	CASSEREQPQHF
NA	NA	TRBV20-1	TRBJ1-5	TGCAGTGCTACCGGACGGGTCGGGCAGCCCCAGCATTTT	CSATGRVGQPQHF
TRBD2	NA	TRBV6-1	TRBJ2-3	TGTGCCAGCAGCTTGTTTGCCCCTAGGCGGGGGGACGCAGATACGCAGTATTTT	CASSLFAPRRGDADTQYF
TRBD1	NA	TRBV2	TRBJ2-7	TGTGCCAGCGCCTCGGACAGGGCCTTCGGCGAGCAGTACTTC	CASASDRAFGEQYF
NA	NA	TRBV6-2/TRBV6-3	TRBJ1-2	TGTGCCAGCAGTTCAGGGGAGTATGGCTACACCTTC	CASSSGEYGYTF
TRBD2	NA	TRBV7-2	TRBJ2-1	TGTGCCAGCAGCTTACGGACTAGGTGGGATGAGCAGTTCTTC	CASSLRTRWDEQFF
NA	NA	TRBV4-1	TRBJ2-2	TGCGCCAGCAGCCAGTCCGGGACCCTGACTATCGGGGAGCTGTTTTTT	CASSQSGTLTIGELFF
TRBD1	NA	TRBV20-1	TRBJ1-3	TGCAGTGCTAGAGATCTATCACGACAGGGGACAAACACCATATATTTT	CSARDLSRQGTNTIYF
NA	NA	TRBV18	TRBJ1-5	TGTGCCAGCTCACCCAGGGAAACAAGTGTTAATCAGCCCCAGCATTTT	CASSPRETSVNQPQHF
NA	NA	TRBV20-1	TRBJ1-1	TGCAGTGCTAGGGGCTACGGTTGGCGGAACACTGAAGCTTTCTTT	CSARGYGWRNTEAFF
TRBD2	NA	TRBV2	TRBJ2-1	TGTGCCAGCAGACTAGGGGCTAGCGGAGGCAATGAGCAGTTCTTC	CASRLGASGGNEQFF
TRBD1	NA	TRBV15	TRBJ1-1	TGTGCCACCAGCAGAGATCCGGGACAGACCATGAACACTGAAGCTTTCTTT	CATSRDPGQTMNTEAFF
NA	NA	TRBV19	TRBJ2-3	TGTGCCAGTAGTATAGAGGGAACCCCCGGGAGCACAGATACGCAGTATTTT	CASSIEGTPGSTDTQYF
NA	few	TRBV6-2/TRBV6-3	TRBJ2-3	TGTGCCAGCAGTCTAGCTCGAGGGGATACGCAGTATTTT	CASSLARGDTQYF
TRBD2	NA	TRBV6-1	TRBJ2-2	TGTGCCAGCAGTGGAAGACTAGCCATCCTCCCGAACACCGGGGAGCTGTTTTTT	CASSGRLAILPNTGELFF
TRBD1	NA	TRBV25-1	TRBJ1-1	TGTGCCAGCAGTGAAGGGGGCCCCCGGACAGGTAACACTGAAGCTTTCTTT	CASSEGGPRTGNTEAFF
NA	NA	TRBV29-1	TRBJ1-5	TGCAGCGTTGGAAACAGAAGCAATCAGCCCCAGCATTTT	CSVGNRSNQPQHF
TRBD2	NA	TRBV5-1	TRBJ2-1	TGCGCCAGCAGCTTGGGGGGACTAGCTGGGAATGAGCAGTTCTTC	CASSLGGLAGNEQFF
TRBD1	NA	TRBV9	TRBJ1-2	TGTGCCAGCAGCCCATACCGGGACAGGGACGGTGACTATGGCTACACCTTC	CASSPYRDRDGDYGYTF
NA	NA	TRBV5-6	TRBJ1-2	TGTGCCAGCAGCCCGGGTTGGAGGGACTATGGCTACACCTTC	CASSPGWRDYGYTF
TRBD1	NA	TRBV3-1	TRBJ1-1	TGTGCCAGCAGCTTAAGGACAGGCACTGAAGCTTTCTTT	CASSLRTGTEAFF
NA	NA	TRBV29-1	TRBJ1-1	TGCAGCGTTGAAAGAGGGGTGCGGGACACTGAAGCTTTCTTT	CSVERGVRDTEAFF
NA	NA	TRBV12-3/TRBV12-4	TRBJ1-2	TGTGCCAGCAGTGTCCAGGACAGTTACTATGGCTACACCTTC	CASSVQDSYYGYTF
TRBD1	NA	TRBV13	TRBJ1-2	TGTGCCAGCAGACCCCCCTATCGCGGACAGGGAGGCTACACCTTC	CASRPPYRGQGGYTF
NA	NA	TRBV29-1	TRBJ1-1	TGCAGCGTTAAGGGCATGAACACTGAAGCTTTCTTT	CSVKGMNTEAFF
NA	NA	TRBV14	TRBJ2-2	TGTGCCAGCAGCCAAGAAGTTCTCAGCCAGTCTGCGATCGGGGAGCTGTTTTTT	CASSQEVLSQSAIGELFF
TRBD2	once	TRBV7-9	TRBJ2-2	TGTGCCAGCAGCCCGAGCGGGGGGGCAACCGGGGAGCTGTTTTTT	CASSPSGGATGELFF
TRBD2	NA	TRBV9	TRBJ2-1	TGTGCCAGCAGCGTAAGTCCGGGGGGAAGCGGGAGTGTCGGCGATGAGCAGTTCTTC	CASSVSPGGSGSVGDEQFF
TRBD2	NA	TRBV7-9	TRBJ2-3	TGTGCCAGCAGCCCGGGACTAGACAAGTTAGATACGCAGTATTTT	CASSPGLDKLDTQYF
NA	NA	TRBV5-6	TRBJ1-5	TGTGCCAGCAGCTTCGGGAAAGGGCTTAGCAATCAGCCCCAGCATTTT	CASSFGKGLSNQPQHF
NA	NA	TRBV3-1	TRBJ2-6	TGTGCCAGCAGCAAAGCAGGGTACTCTGGGGCCAACGTCCTGACTTTC	CASSKAGYSGANVLTF
NA	NA	TRBV5-1	TRBJ2-3	TGCGCCAGCAGCACACTAGTTCCCGGCACAGATACGCAGTATTTT	CASSTLVPGTDTQYF
NA	NA	TRBV10-2	TRBJ1-1	TGCGCCAGCAGTGGCTTCCGGGCTACGGAGGGCACTGAAGCTTTCTTT	CASSGFRATEGTEAFF
TRBD1	once	TRBV25-1	TRBJ1-1	TGTGCCAGCAGCCAAACAGGGGGCGCTTTAGCGGCTGAAGCTTTCTTT	CASSQTGGALAAEAFF
NA	NA	TRBV4-2	TRBJ2-1	TGTGCCAGCAGCCCTACCTTGCGACGGGGGGCTTTTCAGTTCTTC	CASSPTLRRGAFQFF
NA	NA	TRBV7-9	TRBJ1-2	TGTGCCAGCAGCTTAGAGGAGGCCGGGTCCGGAAAACGGAACTATGGCTACACCTTC	CASSLEEAGSGKRNYGYTF
NA	few	TRBV30	TRBJ1-3	TGTGCCTGGAGTGTAAGGGGATCTGGAAACACCATATATTTT	CAWSVRGSGNTIYF
NA	NA	TRBV29-1	TRBJ1-1	TGCAGCGTTGAGAGAGGGCTAACTGAAGCTTTCTTT	CSVERGLTEAFF
NA	NA	TRBV6-5	TRBJ2-1	TGTGCCAGCAGTTACTTCCCCCCGGGGACCCTCTCCTACAATGAGCAGTTCTTC	CASSYFPPGTLSYNEQFF
TRBD2	once	TRBV5-1	TRBJ2-7	TGCGCCAGCAGCCGACTAGCGGGGGCCAACTACGAGCAGTACTTC	CASSRLAGANYEQYF
NA	NA	TRBV7-9	TRBJ2-1	TGTGCCAGCAGCTTAGCCGTATTCCCTTACAATGAGCAGTTCTTC	CASSLAVFPYNEQFF
NA	NA	TRBV14	TRBJ2-3	TGTGCCAGCAGCCACTATGGCACAGATACGCAGTATTTT	CASSHYGTDTQYF
NA	NA	TRBV14	TRBJ2-5	TGTGCCAGCAGCCAAGATTACGGGTATCAAGAGACCCAGTACTTC	CASSQDYGYQETQYF
TRBD1	NA	TRBV7-8	TRBJ2-7	TGTGCCAGCAGCTTCGACAGGGACCCTCTCTACGAGCAGTACTTC	CASSFDRDPLYEQYF
NA	once	TRBV27	TRBJ1-1	TGTGCCAGCAGTTTATCGCGGTTCACTGAAGCTTTCTTT	CASSLSRFTEAFF
NA	NA	TRBV20-1	TRBJ2-6	TGCAGTGCTAGGGTTACCTCTGGGGCCAACGTCCTGACTTTC	CSARVTSGANVLTF
NA	NA	TRBV29-1	TRBJ1-1	TGCAGCGTTGCGGACGGGAACACTGAAGCTTTCTTT	CSVADGNTEAFF
NA	NA	TRBV2	TRBJ2-3	TGTGCCAGCAGACTTGGGTTCAGCACAGATACGCAGTATTTT	CASRLGFSTDTQYF
NA	NA	TRBV7-9	TRBJ1-2	TGTGCCAGCAGCGTACGTTCCGTGGATGGCTACACCTTC	CASSVRSVDGYTF
TRBD1	NA	TRBV3-1	TRBJ2-5	TGTGCCAGCAGCCTCTCAACAGGGGGAGCGGAGACCCAGTACTTC	CASSLSTGGAETQYF
TRBD2	NA	TRBV10-3	TRBJ2-5	TGTGCCATCAGTCCTAGCGGGAGGGCCGGGGAGACCCAGTACTTC	CAISPSGRAGETQYF
TRBD1	NA	TRBV2	TRBJ1-2	TGTGCCAGCAGTGGACAGGGTGCGGGATATGGCTACACCTTC	CASSGQGAGYGYTF
NA	NA	TRBV29-1	TRBJ2-1	TGCAGCGTTGAACGCAGCAGGTCCAATGAGCAGTTCTTC	CSVERSRSNEQFF
NA	once	TRBV6-6	TRBJ2-3	TGTGCCAGCAGGCCATCCCTAGCTCCGGATACGCAGTATTTT	CASRPSLAPDTQYF